These 28 T cell receptor beta chains came from one sample sequenced in a study of blood T cells in healthy people across ages. Sample-barcoded 5' priming and a J-beta primer mix drove a second PCR of about 7 to 12 cycles. TCRdb reanalysed the 5' RACE reads using MiXCR and keeps one entry per CDR3 protein. Here the sample spans about 840,000 distinct CDR3 sequences, 25% to 30% being singletons. These data were also reused for a study on T cells of mothers and their children.

The sequenced material came from blood. These receptors all stem from a woman in her forties in good health.

This clonotype has only one observation. This chain connects TRBV7-2 to TRBJ2-1; D is perhaps TRBD2 (6 bases). The V end lost 3 bases, the J end lost 6 bases, and 12 bases lay between the germline ends. Germline V gene lookup returns CDR1 SGHTA and CDR2 FQGNSA. The CDR3 is made up of 14 amino acids. DNA of the CDR3: TGTGCCAGCAGCTTGCGACCCGGGAGCAATGAGCAGTTCTTC. Its translation: CASSLRPGSNEQFF. Full variable domain (remainder filled in from reference TRBV7-2 and TRBJ2-1): GAGVSQSPSNKVTEKGKDVELRCDPISGHTALYWYRQSLGQGLEFLIYFQGNSAPDKSGLPSDRFSAERTGGSVSTLTIQRTQQEDSAVYLCASSLRPGSNEQFFGPGTRLTVL.

The rearrangement links TRBV5-5 to TRBJ2-3, with 7 bases matching TRBD1. This CDR3 has 19 residues. The germline gives CDR1 SGHKS, CDR2 YYEKEE (reference sequence). Losses at the gene ends were 3 bases for V and 1 base for J; bases not matched to a gene: 17. CDR3 residues: CASSSILRQGATGTDTQYF. CDR3 DNA sequence: TGTGCCAGCAGCTCGATTCTTCGACAGGGCGCGACAGGCACAGATACGCAGTATTTT.

The chain couples TRBV10-3 to TRBJ1-3; D is undetermined. Per germline, CDR1 ENHRY and CDR2 SYGVKD. Trimming stripped 10 bases from V and 0 bases from J, with 16 bases between. The CDR3 runs 15 residues. The CDR3 loop reads CANRATENSGNTIYF. The CDR3 bases are TGTGCCAATAGGGCCACCGAGAACTCTGGAAACACCATATATTTT.

In this sample, this clonotype turned up many times. The chain employs TRBV20-1 and TRBJ2-7; D gene ambiguous. Trimming removed 2 bases at V and 2 bases at J, with 10 bases between. CDR1 and CDR2 (germline): DFQATT, SNEGSKA (reference sequence). The CDR3 length is 13 residues. The CDR3 loop is CSARSGGTYEQYF. CDR3 sequence (DNA): TGCAGTGCTAGATCTGGTGGGACCTACGAGCAGTACTTC.

The V and J genes are TRBV7-2 and TRBJ2-1; 7 bases agree with TRBD2. The V and J ends lost 3 bases and 4 bases, in that order; junction bases with no gene match: 12. The CDR3 extends over 17 amino acids. The germline V gene has CDR1 SGHTA and CDR2 FQGNSA. The CDR3 sequence is CASSFPLGGEGYNEQFF. DNA for the CDR3: TGTGCCAGCAGCTTTCCCCTTGGAGGGGAGGGGTACAATGAGCAGTTCTTC.

This rearrangement joins TRBV5-5 to TRBJ2-7, with D perhaps matching TRBD1 or TRBD2 (5 bases each). Gene TRBJ2-5 matches the end of the DNA better, so the J call may be wrong. CDR3 size: 15 residues. Germline-derived CDR1 and CDR2 are SGHKS and YYEKEE (reference sequence). This CDR3 is CASSLVSGSGKTQYF. In DNA, the CDR3 is TGTGCCAGCAGCTTGGTGTCAGGGTCGGGAAAGACCCAGTACTTC.

V usage is TRBV5-6 and J usage is TRBJ2-1; the D gene is possibly TRBD2 (6 bases). The CDR3 is made up of 15 amino acids. Germline CDR1 SGHDT, CDR2 YYEEEE. V was pared by 2 bases and J by 5 bases, with 14 bases between. The chain's CDR3 is CASSFIAVGHNEQFF. CDR3 nucleotide sequence: TGTGCCAGCAGCTTTATAGCGGTCGGGCACAATGAGCAGTTCTTC.

This clonotype has just a few counts. The rearrangement joins TRBV12-3 or TRBV12-4 to TRBJ1-4; the D is unclear. The CDR3 covers 16 residues. V gave up 1 base and J gave up 1 base, with 10 bases separating them. The CDR3 DNA reads as TGTGCCAGCAGTTTAGATTTGAAGGGAACTAATGAAAAACTGTTTTTT. Translated: CASSLDLKGTNEKLFF.

This clonotype turned up a few times. The chain couples TRBV19 to TRBJ2-4; the match to TRBD1 covers 9 bases. Judging by the DNA end, TRBJ2-7 fits better; the J call may be wrong. Per the germline V gene, CDR1 is LNHDA and CDR2 is SQIVND (reference sequence). This CDR3 has 14 amino acids. CDR3: CASRAGTGSPEQYF. The CDR3 bases are TGTGCCAGTAGGGCCGGGACAGGGTCCCCCGAGCAGTACTTC.

Worth noting for this clonotype: This could be a read error, since a much larger clone is one nucleotide away. The genes are TRBV12-3 or TRBV12-4 and TRBJ1-4; 8 bases align to TRBD1. This CDR3 spans 16 amino acids. Trimming removed 5 bases from V and 9 bases from J; junction bases left unmatched: 14. This chain's CDR3 is CASSPRLGQGSKKLFF. For the CDR3, the DNA is TGTGCCAGCAGTCCGAGACTAGGACAGGGCAGTAAAAAACTGTTTTTT.

The chain links TRBV27 to TRBJ1-4; no clear D. Germline V gene sequence: CDR1 MNHEY, CDR2 SMNVEV (reference sequence). V was clipped by 7 bases and J by 0 bases, with 12 bases between them. CDR3 length: 15 amino acids. CDR3 bases: TGTGCCAGCATGGGTCGGTTTGCAACTAATGAAAAACTGTTTTTT. Residues: CASMGRFATNEKLFF. Looking up the rest from reference TRBV27 and TRBJ1-4 gives the full variable domain: EAQVTQNPRYLITVTGKKLTVTCSQNMNHEYMSWYRQDPGLGLRQIYYSMNVEVTDKGDVPEGYKVSRKEKRNFPLILESPSPNQTSLYFCASMGRFATNEKLFFGSGTQLSVL.

Many counts were recorded for this clonotype. The chain uses TRBV5-1 and TRBJ2-3; D may be TRBD1 (5 bases). Germline-derived CDR1 and CDR2 are SGHRS and YFSETQ. The CDR3 contains 15 residues. V was shortened by 0 bases and J by 2 bases, with 10 bases between the two germline ends. The CDR3 DNA follows: TGCGCCAGCAGCTTGGACAGGCCGATCACAGATACGCAGTATTTT. Its translation: CASSLDRPITDTQYF.

This clonotype has only a few counts. The genes are TRBV5-1 and TRBJ1-1; 7 bases map to TRBD1. CDR3 length: 14 residues. V shed 0 bases, J shed 6 bases, and the junction held 5 bases outside the gene matches. Per the germline V gene, CDR1 is SGHRS and CDR2 is YFSETQ. The CDR3 is CASSLVPGGPEAFF. CDR3 nucleotides: TGCGCCAGCAGCTTGGTCCCAGGGGGGCCTGAAGCTTTCTTT.

V and J are TRBV6-5 and TRBJ1-2; D gene unclear. Between the trimmed V and J ends, which lost 2 bases and 4 bases, there was a span of 23 bases. In germline, CDR1 is MNHEY, CDR2 SVGAGI. The CDR3 length is 18 residues. CDR3 sequence reads: CASSYGTSMPRKGYGYTF. The CDR3 DNA is TGTGCCAGCAGTTACGGAACGTCGATGCCCCGGAAGGGCTATGGCTACACCTTC.

The chain is built from TRBV18 and TRBJ1-1, with D hard to call. Germline CDR1 and CDR2: KGHSH and LQKENI. Trimming pared 2 bases from V and 1 base from J, leaving 14 bases between. This CDR3 is 16 amino acids long. The CDR3 sequence: CASSPGRSPSNTEAFF. The CDR3 DNA reads as TGTGCCAGCTCACCAGGGAGGAGCCCTTCGAACACTGAAGCTTTCTTT.

This clonotype was seen many times. The chain carries TRBV20-1 and TRBJ2-1; no clear D gene. Trimming stripped 3 bases from V and 0 bases from J, with 9 bases between. This CDR3 is built from 14 residues. Germline V gene sequence: CDR1 DFQATT, CDR2 SNEGSKA (reference sequence). The CDR3 DNA reads TGCAGTGCTAGGTTCTATAGCTCCTACAATGAGCAGTTCTTC. Translation: CSARFYSSYNEQFF.

The chain carries TRBV5-1 and TRBJ1-4; 8 positions match TRBD1. V lost 4 bases and J lost 8; bases outside the gene matches: 7. This CDR3 contains 14 residues. Germline CDR1 reads SGHRS; CDR2 reads YFSETQ. The CDR3 reads CASSPGQGFEKLFF. In DNA, the CDR3 is TGCGCCAGCAGCCCCGGACAGGGTTTCGAAAAACTGTTTTTT.

This clonotype has ten or more counts. The J gene is TRBJ2-7, the V gene TRBV20-1; 9 nucleotides agree with TRBD1. Germline CDR1 reads DFQATT; CDR2 reads SNEGSKA (reference sequence). V was clipped by 6 bases and J by 7 bases; unmatched bases: 16. CDR3 length: 15 amino acids. The CDR3 nucleotides are TGCAGTGCGGAACTTGGAGACAGGGGGATTTGGGAGCAGTACTTC. It codes for CSAELGDRGIWEQYF.

This clonotype has a count of ten or more. The rearrangement links TRBV6-5 to TRBJ1-2; D might be TRBD1 (6 bases). The CDR3 loop spans 15 amino acids. V lost 5 bases, J lost 4 bases, and 17 bases lay in between. CDR1 and CDR2 (germline): MNHEY, SVGAGI. CDR3 sequence reads: CASSPGAGEGYGYTF. CDR3 coding DNA: TGTGCCAGCAGTCCAGGGGCCGGTGAGGGCTATGGCTACACCTTC.

This clonotype has only a few counts. V usage is TRBV30 and J usage is TRBJ2-5, with D maybe TRBD2 (6 bases). V dropped 0 bases and J dropped 5 bases, with 19 bases sitting between them. Germline CDR1 is GTSNPN and CDR2 is SVGIG (reference sequence). CDR3 length equals 16 residues. The CDR3 loop reads CAWSVLSGQSRETQYF. Written as DNA, the CDR3 is TGTGCCTGGAGTGTATTGAGCGGGCAAAGTCGGGAGACCCAGTACTTC.

The chain links TRBV20-1 to TRBJ1-1; the D gene is possibly TRBD1 (6 bases). In germline, CDR1 is DFQATT, CDR2 SNEGSKA (reference sequence). Trimming removed 0 bases at V and 4 bases at J, with 12 bases between. CDR3 length: 14 residues. The CDR3 here is CSARDSGGSTEAFF. CDR3 nucleotides: TGCAGTGCTAGAGATTCTGGGGGCAGCACTGAAGCTTTCTTT.

This chain uses TRBV7-2 with TRBJ2-3; no reliable D call. Germline V gene lookup returns CDR1 SGHTA and CDR2 FQGNSA. This CDR3 spans 15 amino acids. The V and J ends lost 5 bases and 3 bases respectively, with 15 bases between them. The CDR3 is CASSPEYLSTDTQYF. The DNA for the CDR3 is TGTGCCAGCAGCCCCGAGTACTTGAGTACAGATACGCAGTATTTT.

The chain is built from TRBV5-1 and TRBJ2-7; D not resolved. CDR1 SGHRS and CDR2 YFSETQ come from the germline V gene. The V end was cut by 6 bases, the J end by 4 bases, with 20 bases between. The CDR3 is 15 residues long. CDR3: CASIPTPAEGYEQYF. CDR3 coding DNA: TGCGCCAGCATACCGACTCCAGCTGAAGGGTACGAGCAGTACTTC.

Only a few counts were recorded for this clonotype. V gene TRBV12-3 or TRBV12-4 combines with J gene TRBJ1-1; 7 bases line up with TRBD1. The ends lost 6 bases at V and 7 bases at J; junction bases unmatched: 11. The CDR3 is made up of 14 amino acids. The CDR3 nucleotides are TGTGCCAGCAGGAGCAGACAGGGCCTGGGTGAAGCTTTCTTT. Protein: CASRSRQGLGEAFF.

This clonotype showed up just a few times. This may be a read error: a much more frequent sequence differs by one nucleotide. The chain has TRBV20-1 and TRBJ2-1; no reliable D call. Germline CDR1 and CDR2: DFQATT and SNEGSKA (reference sequence). V lost 5 bases and J lost 5, with 4 bases in between. This CDR3 contains 10 residues. CDR3 sequence reads: CSASDNEQFF. The CDR3 nucleotides read TGCAGTGCTTCCGACAATGAGCAGTTCTTC.

The rearrangement joins TRBV7-9 to TRBJ2-1; D not certain. The J call may not be correct, given that the DNA end is closer to TRBJ2-7. The CDR3 spans 12 residues. CDR1 and CDR2 from the germline V gene are SEHNR and FQNEAQ (reference sequence). The CDR3 sequence is CASSLAPNEQYF. CDR3 nucleotide sequence: TGTGCCAGCAGCTTAGCCCCTAATGAGCAGTACTTC.

This clonotype was picked up many times. The rearrangement links TRBV5-6 to TRBJ2-7; TRBD2 might be the D (5 bases). The V end was cut by 0 bases, the J end by 5 bases, with 15 bases between. The germline V gene encodes CDR1 SGHDT and CDR2 YYEEEE. The CDR3 is 15 residues long. CDR3 bases: TGTGCCAGCAGCTTGGGAGGAGGTGATTGGAACGAGCAGTACTTC. It specifies CASSLGGGDWNEQYF.

This clonotype was observed many times. The genes are TRBV7-8 and TRBJ2-7; D not resolved. With 8 bases removed from V and 0 bases from J, the gap between germline ends came to 14 bases. The CDR3 consists of 14 residues. Germline loops: CDR1 SGHVS, CDR2 FQNEAQ. The CDR3 protein is CASCKDRSSYEQYF. DNA of the CDR3: TGTGCCAGCTGTAAGGACCGAAGCTCCTACGAGCAGTACTTC.